The TCR beta chain described here comes from a study of blood T cell repertoires in COVID-19. Study in general: Samples of COVID-19 (acute and convalescent) were obtained from the United States, Italy and Spain. T cells, B-cell-depleted T cells, or PBMCs supplied cDNA or gDNA.

V was shortened by 4 bases and J by 4 bases, with 14 bases between the two germline ends. Germline V lookup: CDR1 MNHNY, CDR2 SVGAGI (reference sequence). This CDR3 spans 15 amino acids. Study processing details: Quantification of nucleated cells was approximated via reference gene primer amplification. Method: immunoSEQ multiplex PCR; TCRdb's copy keeps in-frame clones and lacks some. From that table come the V and J calls and clone size; the DNA was used to work out D and trimming. The table has roughly 190,000 clones, 80% to 90% seen once. This receptor was taken from a man aged 30-40 years with acute or convalescent COVID-19. The chain is built from TRBV6-6 and TRBJ1-5; the D is unclear. The sample consisted of peripheral blood. This chain's CDR3 is CASSSYSQANQPQHF. In nucleotides, the CDR3 is TGTGCCAGCAGTTCATATTCCCAGGCGAATCAGCCCCAGCATTTT.